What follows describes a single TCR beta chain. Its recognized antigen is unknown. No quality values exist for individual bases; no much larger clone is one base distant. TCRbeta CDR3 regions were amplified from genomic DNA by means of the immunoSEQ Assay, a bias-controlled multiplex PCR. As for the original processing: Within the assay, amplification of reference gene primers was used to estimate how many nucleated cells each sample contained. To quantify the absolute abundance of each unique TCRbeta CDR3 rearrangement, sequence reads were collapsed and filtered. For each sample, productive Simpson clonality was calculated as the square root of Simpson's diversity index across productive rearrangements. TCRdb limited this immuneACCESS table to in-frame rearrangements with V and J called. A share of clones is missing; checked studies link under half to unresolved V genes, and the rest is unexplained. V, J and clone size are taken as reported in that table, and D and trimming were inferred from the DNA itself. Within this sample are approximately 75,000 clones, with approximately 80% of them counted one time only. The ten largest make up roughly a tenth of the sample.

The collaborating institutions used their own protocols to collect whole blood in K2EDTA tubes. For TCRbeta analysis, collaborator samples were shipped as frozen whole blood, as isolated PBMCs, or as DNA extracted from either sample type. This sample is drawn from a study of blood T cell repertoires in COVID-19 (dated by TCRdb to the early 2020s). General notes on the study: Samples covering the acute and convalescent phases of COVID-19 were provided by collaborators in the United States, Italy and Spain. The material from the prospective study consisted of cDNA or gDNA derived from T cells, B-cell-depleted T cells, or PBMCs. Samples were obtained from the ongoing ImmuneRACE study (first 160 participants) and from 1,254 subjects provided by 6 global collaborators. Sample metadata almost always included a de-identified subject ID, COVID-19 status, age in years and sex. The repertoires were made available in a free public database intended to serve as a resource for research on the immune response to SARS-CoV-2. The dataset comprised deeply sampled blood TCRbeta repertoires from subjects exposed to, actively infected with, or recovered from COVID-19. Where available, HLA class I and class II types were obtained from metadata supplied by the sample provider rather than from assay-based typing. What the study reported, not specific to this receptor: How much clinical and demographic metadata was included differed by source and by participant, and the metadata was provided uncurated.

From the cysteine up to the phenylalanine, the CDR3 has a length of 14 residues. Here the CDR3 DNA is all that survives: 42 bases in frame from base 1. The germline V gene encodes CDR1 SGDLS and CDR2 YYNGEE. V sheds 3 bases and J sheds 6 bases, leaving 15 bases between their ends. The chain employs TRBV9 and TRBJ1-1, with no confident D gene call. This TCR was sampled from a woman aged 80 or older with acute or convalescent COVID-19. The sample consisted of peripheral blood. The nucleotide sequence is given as TGTGCCAGCAGCGGCGAGGGCGGGATCCCTGAAGCTTTCTTT. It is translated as CASSGEGGIPEAFF.